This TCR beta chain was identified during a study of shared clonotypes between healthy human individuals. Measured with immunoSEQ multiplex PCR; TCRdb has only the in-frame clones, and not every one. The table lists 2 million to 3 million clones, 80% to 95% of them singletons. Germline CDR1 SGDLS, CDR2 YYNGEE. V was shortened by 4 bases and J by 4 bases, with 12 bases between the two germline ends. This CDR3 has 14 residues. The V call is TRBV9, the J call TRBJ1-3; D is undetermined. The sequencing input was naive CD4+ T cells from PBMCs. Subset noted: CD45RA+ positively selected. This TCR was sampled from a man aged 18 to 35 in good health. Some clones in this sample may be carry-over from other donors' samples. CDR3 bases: TGTGCCAGCAGCCGCAGCGGTGGGGGAAACACCATATATTTT. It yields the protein CASSRSGGGNTIYF.